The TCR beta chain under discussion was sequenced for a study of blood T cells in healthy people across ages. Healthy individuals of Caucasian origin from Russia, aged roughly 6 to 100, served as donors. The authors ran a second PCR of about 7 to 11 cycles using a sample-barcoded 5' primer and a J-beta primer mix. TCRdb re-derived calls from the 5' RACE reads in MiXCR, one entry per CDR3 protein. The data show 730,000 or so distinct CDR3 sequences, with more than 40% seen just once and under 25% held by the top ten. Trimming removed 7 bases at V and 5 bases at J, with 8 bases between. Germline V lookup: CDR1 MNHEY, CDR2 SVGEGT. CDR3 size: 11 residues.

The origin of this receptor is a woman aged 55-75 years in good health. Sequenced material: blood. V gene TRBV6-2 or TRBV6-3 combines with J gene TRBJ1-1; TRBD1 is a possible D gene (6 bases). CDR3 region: CASKTGTEAFF. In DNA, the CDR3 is TGTGCCAGCAAGACAGGTACTGAAGCTTTCTTT.